This T cell receptor (beta chain) comes out of a study of patients and donors after allogeneic stem cell transplantation. TCRdb recomputed calls from the RT-PCR reads with MiXCR, one row per CDR3 protein. The data show fewer than 500,000 distinct CDR3 sequences, with approximately 16% seen just once and roughly 7.2% held by the top ten. With V trimmed by 2 bases and J by 5 bases, 5 bases remained unmatched. Germline values: CDR1 SEHNR, CDR2 FQNEAQ (reference sequence). The CDR3 totals 14 residues. The sequence was obtained from a human donor who was either an allogeneic HSCT recipient or a stem cell or donor lymphocyte infusion donor (not recorded which). It is not recorded whose cells these are; they may come from a transplant donor. Specimen: blood, either unsorted or a sorted T cell fraction (not recorded which). The V call is TRBV7-9, the J call TRBJ1-1; 7 nucleotides agree with TRBD1. The CDR3: CASSLSQGETEAFF. The CDR3, as DNA: TGTGCCAGCAGCTTATCCCAGGGGGAAACTGAAGCTTTCTTT.